This T cell receptor (beta chain) is drawn from a study of cytomegalovirus exposure and HLA in healthy donors. Background on the study: Among around 170 million T cells, an earlier analysis found 95 million to 140 million unique TCR beta sequences. Study results and limitations: Segments of the TCR beta V type were, in most cases, productive about 87% or about 30% of the time in an earlier analysis. A later examination showed that TCR association rates differed by HLA locus, with DRB1 most and HLA-C fewest. Analyses of presence/absence relied on an assumption of roughly uniform sequencing depth across donors.

A remark on this clone: Its cognate antigen is unknown.

The CDR3 is made up of 13 amino acids. The germline V gene encodes CDR1 MDHEN and CDR2 SYDVKM. V was clipped by 6 bases and J by 7 bases; unmatched bases: 7. The PCR made use of 60 Vbeta and 13 Jbeta primers. Sequencing used immunoSEQ multiplex PCR; TCRdb keeps in-frame clones, though not all of them. Seen here are over 140,000 clones, 65% to 85% observed once, and the top ten hold 2.4%. The rearrangement links TRBV28 to TRBJ1-2, with TRBD1 identical over 8 bases. Sequencing was done on a sample of PBMCs. This clonotype originated in a man aged 45-65 years in good health and CMV-seronegative. The CDR3: CASRLGQASGYTF. CDR3 coding DNA: TGTGCCAGCAGGCTGGGACAGGCGTCTGGCTACACCTTC.